The clone carrying this T cell receptor beta chain was seen repeatedly, ten times or more. Its antigen is not known. This record belongs to a study of post-analysis software for immune sequencing data. General study results and limits: Multiple sclerosis patients showed significantly lower normalized Chao1 diversity than controls did. By F measure, samples from a shared preparation batch strongly co-clustered. Elevated frequency relative to controls characterized roughly 5 TRBV segments in patients, TRBV5-6, TRBV5-1 and TRBV20-1 among them.

Germline CDR1 is SNHLY and CDR2 is FYNNEI. V lost 1 base and J 6 bases, leaving 16 bases between the germline ends. The CDR3 runs 16 residues. Unique molecular identifiers featured in each of the TCR beta cDNA libraries. The T cell input of about 1 to 10 million gave about 470,000 cDNA molecules. TCRdb re-derived calls from the PCR reads in MiXCR, one entry per CDR3 protein. Found here are approximately 250,000 distinct CDR3 sequences, 35% to 40% of them singletons; the top ten hold approximately 4.6%. What was sequenced was blood. The clonotype was recovered from a girl aged 10-17 years with multiple sclerosis. The J gene is TRBJ1-5, the V gene TRBV2; D not certain. The CDR3 coding sequence is TGTGCCAGCAGTGAAGGCGTGTGGGGTGACACTCAGCCCCAGCATTTT. Residues: CASSEGVWGDTQPQHF.